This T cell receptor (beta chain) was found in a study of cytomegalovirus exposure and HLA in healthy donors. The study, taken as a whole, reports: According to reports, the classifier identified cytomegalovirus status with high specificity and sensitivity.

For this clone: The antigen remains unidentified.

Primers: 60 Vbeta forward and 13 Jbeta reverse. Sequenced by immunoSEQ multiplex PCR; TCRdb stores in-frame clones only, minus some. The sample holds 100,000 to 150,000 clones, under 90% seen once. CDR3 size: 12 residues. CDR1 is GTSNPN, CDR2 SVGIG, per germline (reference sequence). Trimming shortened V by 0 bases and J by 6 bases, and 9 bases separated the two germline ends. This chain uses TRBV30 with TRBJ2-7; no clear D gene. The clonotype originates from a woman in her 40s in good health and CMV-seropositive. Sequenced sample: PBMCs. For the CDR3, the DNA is TGTGCCTGGAGTGTACAGAACTTCGAGCAGTACTTC. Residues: CAWSVQNFEQYF.